In this sample, the clone carrying this TCR beta chain turned up a few times. These data belong to a study of blood T cell repertoires in COVID-19. On the study more broadly: Researchers got acute and convalescent COVID-19 samples from the United States, Italy and Spain. PBMCs, B-cell-depleted T cells, or T cells provided the cDNA or gDNA that made up the material.

The CDR3 has 16 amino acids. Germline CDR1 SNHLY, CDR2 FYNNEI. J was trimmed by 2 bases and V by 0 bases; bases with no gene match: 1. In the original workflow: Amplifying reference gene primers gave estimates of nucleated cell counts. Only in-frame clones appear in the TCRdb table, and some are missing; sequencing was by immunoSEQ multiplex PCR. Clone size and the V and J calls come from that table; the DNA yielded D and trimming. The repertoire holds 140,000 to 150,000 clones, with 70% to 90% as singletons. A Seattle source enrolled patients during active infection and followed them longitudinally. This receptor was obtained from an older woman with COVID-19, enrolled during active disease. The chain uses TRBV2 and TRBJ2-3; 11 positions match TRBD2. The sample taken for sequencing was peripheral blood. CDR3 coding DNA: TGTGCCAGCAGTGAAGCTAGCGGGGGGGACACAGATACGCAGTATTTT. Amino acids: CASSEASGGDTDTQYF.